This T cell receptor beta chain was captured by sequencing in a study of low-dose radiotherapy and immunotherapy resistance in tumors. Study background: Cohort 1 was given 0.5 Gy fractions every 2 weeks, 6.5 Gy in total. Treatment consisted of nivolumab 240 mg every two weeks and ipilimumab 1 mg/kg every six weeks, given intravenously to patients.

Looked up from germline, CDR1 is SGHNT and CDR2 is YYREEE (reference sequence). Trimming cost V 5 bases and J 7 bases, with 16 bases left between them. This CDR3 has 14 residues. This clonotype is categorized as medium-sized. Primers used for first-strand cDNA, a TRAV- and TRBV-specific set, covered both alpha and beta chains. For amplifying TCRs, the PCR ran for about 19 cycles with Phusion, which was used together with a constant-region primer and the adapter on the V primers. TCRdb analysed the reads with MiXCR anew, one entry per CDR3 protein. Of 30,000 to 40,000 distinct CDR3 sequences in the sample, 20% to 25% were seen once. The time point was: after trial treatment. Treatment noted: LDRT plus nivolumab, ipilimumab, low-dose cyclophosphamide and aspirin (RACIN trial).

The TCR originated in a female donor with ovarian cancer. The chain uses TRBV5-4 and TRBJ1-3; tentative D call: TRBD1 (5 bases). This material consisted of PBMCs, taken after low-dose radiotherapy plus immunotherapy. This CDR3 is CASRARGADNTIYF. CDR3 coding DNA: TGTGCCAGCAGGGCTAGGGGCGCCGACAACACCATATATTTT. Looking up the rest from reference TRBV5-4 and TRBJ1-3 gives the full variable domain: ETGVTQSPTHLIKTRGQQVTLRCSSQSGHNTVSWYQQALGQGPQFIFQYYREEENGRGNFPPRFSGLQFPNYSSELNVNALELDDSALYLCASRARGADNTIYFGEGSWLTVV.